These 9 T cell receptor beta chains came from one sample sequenced in a study of T cell clones after liver transplantation. The data were produced by immunoSEQ multiplex PCR, yet TCRdb's version contains in-frame clones alone and is incomplete. The table lists tens of thousands of clones, roughly 80% of them singletons. Source: CD4+ T cells from blood, taken around 45 months after liver transplant. The receptor source for this set is a human patient who received a liver transplant. The graft donor may account for some of the T cells.

The genes are TRBV6-5 and TRBJ1-5; 7 nucleotides match TRBD1. The J segment lost 6 bases and the V segment lost 4 bases, leaving 3 bases of the junction unmatched. Germline values: CDR1 MNHEY, CDR2 SVGAGI. The CDR3 is 13 residues long. The CDR3 sequence is CASSLTGVQPQHF. The CDR3 coding sequence is TGTGCCAGCAGTTTAACAGGGGTTCAGCCCCAGCATTTT.

V is TRBV6-1 and J is TRBJ1-2, with TRBD1 matching over 8 bases. The V gene end was trimmed by 5 bases and the J gene end by 5 bases; junction bases not matched to a gene: 4. The CDR3 is made up of 13 amino acids. The V gene's germline CDR1 is MNHNS and CDR2 SASEGT. CDR3 sequence (DNA): TGTGCCAGCAGTCCGACAGGGGATTATGGCTACACCTTC. Its translation is CASSPTGDYGYTF.

The chain joins TRBV5-1 to TRBJ1-1; D may be TRBD1 (6 bases). Between the trimmed V and J ends, which lost 2 bases and 1 base, there was a span of 9 bases. The V gene's germline CDR1 is SGHRS and CDR2 YFSETQ. The CDR3 is 14 amino acids. Here the CDR3 reads CASSLGTQNTEAFF. The CDR3 DNA reads TGCGCCAGCAGCTTAGGGACACAGAACACTGAAGCTTTCTTT.

This chain links TRBV7-8 with TRBJ1-5, with 8 bases aligning to TRBD1. Germline values: CDR1 SGHVS, CDR2 FQNEAQ. This CDR3 is built from 17 residues. The V segment lost 1 base and the J segment 0 bases; nucleotides outside the gene matches: 5. The CDR3 nucleotides read TGTGCCAGCAGCTTAGAGACAGGGGCCTATAGCAATCAGCCCCAGCATTTT. This encodes CASSLETGAYSNQPQHF.

This clone was seen a few times. The chain uses TRBV29-1 and TRBJ1-2; D is unclear. The germline gives CDR1 SQVTM, CDR2 ANQGSEA. Deletions cut 1 base from V and 4 bases from J, with 13 bases between. The CDR3 sequence is 14 residues long. CDR3 sequence reads: CSVEGSKSGYGYTF. CDR3 sequence (DNA): TGCAGCGTTGAAGGATCTAAATCAGGCTATGGCTACACCTTC.

The count of this clone is one. V gene TRBV28 combines with J gene TRBJ1-4; 7 bases map to TRBD1. Unmatched junction bases numbered 7, after V lost 6 bases and J lost 3 bases. The germline V gene has CDR1 MDHEN and CDR2 SYDVKM. The CDR3 consists of 15 residues. The CDR3 DNA reads as TGTGCCAGCAGAAGGACAGGACGATCTAATGAAAAACTGTTTTTT. Translating gives CASRRTGRSNEKLFF.

The V and J genes are TRBV6-5 and TRBJ2-2; maybe TRBD1 (6 bases). V lost 6 bases and J 2 bases, leaving 10 bases between the germline ends. This CDR3 comprises 14 residues. CDR1 is MNHEY, CDR2 SVGAGI, per germline. The CDR3 loop reads CASSRTDNTGELFF. CDR3 bases: TGTGCCAGCAGCCGGACAGACAACACCGGGGAGCTGTTTTTT.

The genes are TRBV19 and TRBJ2-7; tentative D call: TRBD2 (5 bases). V lost 4 bases to trimming and J lost 4 bases, with 17 bases between them. Per the germline V gene, CDR1 is LNHDA and CDR2 is SQIVND (reference sequence). This CDR3 is built from 15 residues. The CDR3 DNA is TGTGCCAGTAGTAGAGGGCCTAATGGTAATTACGAGCAGTACTTC. Its translation is CASSRGPNGNYEQYF. The complete variable domain, with remaining parts taken from reference TRBV19 and TRBJ2-7, reads DGGITQSPKYLFRKEGQNVTLSCEQNLNHDAMYWYRQDPGQGLRLIYYSQIVNDFQKGDIAEGYSVSREKKESFPLTVTSAQKNPTAFYLCASSRGPNGNYEQYFGPGTRLTVT.

The table lists this clone with a count of one. The chain employs TRBV6-1 and TRBJ2-2, with D possibly TRBD1 on 5 matching bases. V lost 8 bases and J 0 bases, leaving 10 bases between the germline ends. The CDR3 is made up of 14 amino acids. Germline loops: CDR1 MNHNS, CDR2 SASEGT. The CDR3 here is CASWGRANTGELFF. The CDR3 nucleotides are TGTGCCAGCTGGGGCAGGGCGAACACCGGGGAGCTGTTTTTT.